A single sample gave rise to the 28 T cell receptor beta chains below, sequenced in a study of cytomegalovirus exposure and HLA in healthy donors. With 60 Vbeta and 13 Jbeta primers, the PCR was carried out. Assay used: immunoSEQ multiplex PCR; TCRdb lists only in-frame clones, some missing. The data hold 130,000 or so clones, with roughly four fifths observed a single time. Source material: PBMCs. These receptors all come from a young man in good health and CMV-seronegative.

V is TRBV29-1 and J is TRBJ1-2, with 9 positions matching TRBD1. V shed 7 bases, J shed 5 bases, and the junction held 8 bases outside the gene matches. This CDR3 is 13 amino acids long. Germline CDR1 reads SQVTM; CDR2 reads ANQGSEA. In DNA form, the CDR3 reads TGCAGCGCCATGACAGGGGGTCAGTATGGCTACACCTTC. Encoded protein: CSAMTGGQYGYTF.

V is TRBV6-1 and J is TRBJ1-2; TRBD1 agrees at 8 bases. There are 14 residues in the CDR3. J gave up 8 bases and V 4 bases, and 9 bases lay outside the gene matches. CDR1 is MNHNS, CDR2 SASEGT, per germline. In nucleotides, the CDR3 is TGTGCCAGCAGTGTTAGAGGACAGGGCGGGGGCTACACCTTC. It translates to CASSVRGQGGGYTF.

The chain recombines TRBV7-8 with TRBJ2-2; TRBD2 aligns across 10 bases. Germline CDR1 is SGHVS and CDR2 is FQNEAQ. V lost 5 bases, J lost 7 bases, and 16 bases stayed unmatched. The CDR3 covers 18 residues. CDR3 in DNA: TGTGCCAGCAGCCCCTCCCTAGCGGGGGCCCTAAGTCACGGGGAGCTGTTTTTT. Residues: CASSPSLAGALSHGELFF.

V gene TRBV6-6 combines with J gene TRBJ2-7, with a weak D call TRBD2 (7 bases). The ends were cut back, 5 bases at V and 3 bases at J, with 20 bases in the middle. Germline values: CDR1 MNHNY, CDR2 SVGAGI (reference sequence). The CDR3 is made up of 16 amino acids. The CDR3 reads CASSKTPAGTFYEQYF. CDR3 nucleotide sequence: TGTGCCAGCAGTAAAACACCAGCGGGGACATTCTACGAGCAGTACTTC.

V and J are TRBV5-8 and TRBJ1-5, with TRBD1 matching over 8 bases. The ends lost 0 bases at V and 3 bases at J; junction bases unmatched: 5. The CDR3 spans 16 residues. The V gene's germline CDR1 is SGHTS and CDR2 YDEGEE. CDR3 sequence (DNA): TGTGCCAGCAGCTTGGATACGACAGGGGACAATCAGCCCCAGCATTTT. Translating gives CASSLDTTGDNQPQHF.

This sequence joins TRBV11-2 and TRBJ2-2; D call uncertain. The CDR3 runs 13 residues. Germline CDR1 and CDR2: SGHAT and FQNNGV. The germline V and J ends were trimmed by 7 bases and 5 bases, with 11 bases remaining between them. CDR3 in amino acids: CASTIMATGELFF. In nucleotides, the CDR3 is TGTGCCAGCACCATCATGGCTACCGGGGAGCTGTTTTTT.

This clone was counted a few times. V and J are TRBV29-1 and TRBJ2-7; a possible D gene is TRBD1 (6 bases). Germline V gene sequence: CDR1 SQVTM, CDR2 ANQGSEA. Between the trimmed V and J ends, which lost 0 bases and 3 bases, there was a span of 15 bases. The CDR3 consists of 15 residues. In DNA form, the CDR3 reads TGCAGCGTTGAAGATGGGGGACATGGGGTCTACGAGCAGTACTTC. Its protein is CSVEDGGHGVYEQYF.

The CDR3 loop reads CASSFAANYGYTF. Written as DNA, the CDR3 is TGTGCCAGCAGCTTCGCGGCTAACTATGGCTACACCTTC. The chain is built from TRBV7-9 and TRBJ1-2; unclear D gene. This CDR3 is 13 amino acids long. Germline V lookup: CDR1 SEHNR, CDR2 FQNEAQ (reference sequence). Trimming pared 3 bases from V and 0 bases from J, leaving 5 bases between.

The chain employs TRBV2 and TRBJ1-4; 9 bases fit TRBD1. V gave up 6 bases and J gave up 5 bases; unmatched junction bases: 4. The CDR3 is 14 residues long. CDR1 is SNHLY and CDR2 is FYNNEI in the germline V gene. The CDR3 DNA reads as TGTGCCAGCAGGATGGACAGGGGAAATGAAAAACTGTTTTTT. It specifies CASRMDRGNEKLFF. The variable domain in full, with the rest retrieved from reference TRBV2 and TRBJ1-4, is EPEVTQTPSHQVTQMGQEVILRCVPISNHLYFYWYRQILGQKVEFLVSFYNNEISEKSEIFDDQFSVERPDGSNFTLKIRSTKLEDSAMYFCASRMDRGNEKLFFGSGTQLSVL.

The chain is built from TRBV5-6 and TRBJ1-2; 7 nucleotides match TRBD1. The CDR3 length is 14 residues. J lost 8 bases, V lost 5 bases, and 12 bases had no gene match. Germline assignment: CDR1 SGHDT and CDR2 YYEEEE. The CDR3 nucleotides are TGTGCCAGCAGTTTCACCCACAGGGGTGAAGGCTACACCTTC. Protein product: CASSFTHRGEGYTF. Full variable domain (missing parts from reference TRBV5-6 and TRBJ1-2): DAGVTQSPTHLIKTRGQQVTLRCSPKSGHDTVSWYQQALGQGPQFIFQYYEEEERQRGNFPDRFSGHQFPNYSSELNVNALLLGDSALYLCASSFTHRGEGYTFGSGTRLTVV.

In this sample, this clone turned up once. The CDR3 reads CSGGQVGAGELFF. CDR3 in DNA: TGCAGCGGGGGACAGGTGGGGGCCGGGGAGCTGTTTTTT. J is TRBJ2-2 and V is TRBV29-1, with 8 bases identical to TRBD1. CDR3 size: 13 residues. V lost 7 bases and J lost 6; bases outside the gene matches: 7. Germline assignment: CDR1 SQVTM and CDR2 ANQGSEA.

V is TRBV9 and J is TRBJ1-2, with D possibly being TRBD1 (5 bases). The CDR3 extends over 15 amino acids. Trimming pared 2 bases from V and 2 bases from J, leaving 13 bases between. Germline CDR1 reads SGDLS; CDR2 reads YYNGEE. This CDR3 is CASSVQRGGNYGYTF. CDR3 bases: TGTGCCAGCAGCGTGCAGCGGGGGGGGAACTATGGCTACACCTTC.

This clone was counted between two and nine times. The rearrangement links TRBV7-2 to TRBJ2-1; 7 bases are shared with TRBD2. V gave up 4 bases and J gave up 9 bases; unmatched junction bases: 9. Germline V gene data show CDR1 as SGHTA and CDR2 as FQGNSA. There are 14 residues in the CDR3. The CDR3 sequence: CASSSYPGGGEQFF. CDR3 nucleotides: TGTGCCAGCAGCTCGTACCCTGGGGGGGGTGAGCAGTTCTTC.

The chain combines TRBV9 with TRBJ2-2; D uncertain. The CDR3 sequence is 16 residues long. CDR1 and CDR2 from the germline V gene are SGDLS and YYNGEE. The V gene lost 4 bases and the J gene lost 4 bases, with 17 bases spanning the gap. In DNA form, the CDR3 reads TGTGCCAGCAGCCTATCCGGGTGGCAATCCACCGGGGAGCTGTTTTTT. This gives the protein CASSLSGWQSTGELFF.

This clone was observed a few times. The CDR3 nucleotides are TGTGCCAGCAAGGGGGTGGGTTATGGCTACACCTTC. This gives the protein CASKGVGYGYTF. The rearrangement uses TRBV6-6 and TRBJ1-2; tentatively, D is TRBD1 (6 bases). Germline lookup yields CDR1 MNHNY and CDR2 SVGAGI (reference sequence). This CDR3 spans 12 amino acids. Trimming shortened V by 7 bases and J by 5 bases, and 11 bases separated the two germline ends.

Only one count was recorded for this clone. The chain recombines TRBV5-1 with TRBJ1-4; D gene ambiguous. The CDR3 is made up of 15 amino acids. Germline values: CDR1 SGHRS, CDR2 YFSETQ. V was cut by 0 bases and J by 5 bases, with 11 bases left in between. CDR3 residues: CASSLGVAENEKLFF. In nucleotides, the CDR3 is TGCGCCAGCAGCTTGGGAGTAGCAGAGAATGAAAAACTGTTTTTT.

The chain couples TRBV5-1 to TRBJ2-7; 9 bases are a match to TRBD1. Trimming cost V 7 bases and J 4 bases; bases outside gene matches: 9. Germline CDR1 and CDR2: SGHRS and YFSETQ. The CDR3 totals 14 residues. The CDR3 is CASEAGTGSYEQYF. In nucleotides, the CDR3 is TGCGCCAGCGAAGCCGGGACAGGGTCTTACGAGCAGTACTTC.

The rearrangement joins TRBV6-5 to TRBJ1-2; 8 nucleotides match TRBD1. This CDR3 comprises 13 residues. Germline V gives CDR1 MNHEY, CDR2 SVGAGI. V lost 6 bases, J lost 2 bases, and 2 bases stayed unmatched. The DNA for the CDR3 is TGTGCCAGCAGCCGACAGGGGAACTATGGCTACACCTTC. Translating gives CASSRQGNYGYTF.

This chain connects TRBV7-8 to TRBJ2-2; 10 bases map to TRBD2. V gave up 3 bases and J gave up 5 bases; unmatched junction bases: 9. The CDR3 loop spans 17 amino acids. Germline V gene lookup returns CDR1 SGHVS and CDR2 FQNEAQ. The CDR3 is CASSLRLAGAGTGELFF. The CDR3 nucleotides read TGTGCCAGCAGCTTGAGGCTAGCGGGGGCCGGGACCGGGGAGCTGTTTTTT.

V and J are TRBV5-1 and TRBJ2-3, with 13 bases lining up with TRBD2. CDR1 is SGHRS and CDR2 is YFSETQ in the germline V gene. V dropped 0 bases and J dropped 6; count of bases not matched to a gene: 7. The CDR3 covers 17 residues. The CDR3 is CASSLARTSGGKDTQYF. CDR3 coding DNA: TGCGCCAGCAGCTTGGCACGGACTAGCGGGGGAAAGGATACGCAGTATTTT.

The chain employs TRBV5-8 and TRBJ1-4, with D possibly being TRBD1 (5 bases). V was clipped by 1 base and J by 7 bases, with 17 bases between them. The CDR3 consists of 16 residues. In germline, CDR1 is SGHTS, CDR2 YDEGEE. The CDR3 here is CASSLLISAGGEKLFF. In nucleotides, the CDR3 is TGTGCCAGCAGCTTGCTAATCTCGGCCGGGGGTGAAAAACTGTTTTTT. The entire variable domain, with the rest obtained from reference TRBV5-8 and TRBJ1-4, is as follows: EAGVTQSPTHLIKTRGQQATLRCSPISGHTSVYWYQQALGLGLQFLLWYDEGEERNRGNFPPRFSGRQFPNYSSELNVNALELEDSALYLCASSLLISAGGEKLFFGSGTQLSVL.

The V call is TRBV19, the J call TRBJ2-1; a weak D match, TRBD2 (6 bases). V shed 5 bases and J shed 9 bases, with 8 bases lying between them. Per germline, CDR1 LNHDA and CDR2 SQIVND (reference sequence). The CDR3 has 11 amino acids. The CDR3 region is CASSLASEQFF. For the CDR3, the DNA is TGTGCCAGTAGTCTAGCGAGTGAGCAGTTCTTC.

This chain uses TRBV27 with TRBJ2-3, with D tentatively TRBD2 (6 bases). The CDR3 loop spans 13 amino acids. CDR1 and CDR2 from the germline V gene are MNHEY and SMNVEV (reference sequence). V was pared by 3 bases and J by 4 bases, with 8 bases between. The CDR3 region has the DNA TGTGCCAGCAGTTTCGGGGGTCCAGATACGCAGTATTTT. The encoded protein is CASSFGGPDTQYF.

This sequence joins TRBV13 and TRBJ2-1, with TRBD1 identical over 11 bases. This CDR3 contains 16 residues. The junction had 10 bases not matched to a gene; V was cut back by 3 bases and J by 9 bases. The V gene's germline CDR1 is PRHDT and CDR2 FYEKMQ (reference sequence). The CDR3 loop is CASSFTGTGGEGEQFF. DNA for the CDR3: TGTGCCAGCAGCTTTACCGGGACAGGGGGGGAGGGTGAGCAGTTCTTC.

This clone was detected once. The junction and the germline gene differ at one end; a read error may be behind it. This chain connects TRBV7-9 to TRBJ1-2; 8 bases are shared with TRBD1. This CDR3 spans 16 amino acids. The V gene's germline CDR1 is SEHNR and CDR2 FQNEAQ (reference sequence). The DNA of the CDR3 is TGTTCCAGCAGCTTAGGTCGGGACAGGTCTAACTATGGCTACACCTTC. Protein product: CSSSLGRDRSNYGYTF.

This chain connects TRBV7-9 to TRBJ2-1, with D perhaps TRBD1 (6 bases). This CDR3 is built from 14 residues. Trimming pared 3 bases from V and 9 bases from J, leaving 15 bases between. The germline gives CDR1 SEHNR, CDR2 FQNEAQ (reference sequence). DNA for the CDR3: TGTGCCAGCAGCTTGATAGGGGGTTCGGGTGAGCAGTTCTTC. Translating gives CASSLIGGSGEQFF.

The DNA for the CDR3 is TGTGCCAGCAGCCCCTCGGGGGGTATGATAGGGGGCTACACCTTC. Translating it yields CASSPSGGMIGGYTF. The V call is TRBV7-9, the J call TRBJ1-2, with D maybe TRBD1 (5 bases). V lost 5 bases and J lost 8, with 21 bases in between. Germline CDR1 is SEHNR and CDR2 is FQNEAQ (reference sequence). This CDR3 comprises 15 residues.

The CDR3 protein is CASSYTQNTEAFF. The CDR3 DNA reads as TGTGCCAGCAGTTACACTCAGAACACTGAAGCTTTCTTT. The chain combines TRBV6-5 with TRBJ1-1; D gene uncertain. The germline V and J ends were trimmed by 2 bases and 1 base, with 5 bases remaining between them. The germline V gene encodes CDR1 MNHEY and CDR2 SVGAGI. The CDR3 extends over 13 amino acids.